This T cell receptor beta chain was found in a study of cytomegalovirus exposure and HLA in healthy donors. The PCR employed 60 Vbeta primers together with 13 Jbeta primers. The authors' processing: A later analysis counted around 74 million unique TCR beta chains, about 11 million shared. Method: immunoSEQ multiplex PCR; TCRdb's copy keeps in-frame clones and lacks some. V and J calls and clone size come straight from that table; D and trimming were deduced from the DNA. The table has approximately 300,000 clones, almost 85% seen once. Overall study results and limits: The sole available immune exposure information was CMV serostatus. Links to common viral pathogens appeared, in a later analysis, for several of the most significant clusters.

Of note for this clone: Antigen specificity is unknown.

Germline values: CDR1 MGHDK, CDR2 SYGVNS. The CDR3 sequence is 16 residues long. V dropped 0 bases and J dropped 4 bases, with 12 bases sitting between them. The genes are TRBV25-1 and TRBJ1-4; tentatively, D is TRBD1 (6 bases). The source is a woman in her 40s in good health and CMV-seropositive. Source material: PBMCs. DNA of the CDR3: TGTGCCAGCAGTGAATATACCGGGACATATAATGAAAAACTGTTTTTT. It translates to CASSEYTGTYNEKLFF. Together with reference TRBV25-1 and TRBJ1-4, the CDR3 gives the full variable domain: EADIYQTPRYLVIGTGKKITLECSQTMGHDKMYWYQQDPGMELHLIHYSYGVNSTEKGDLSSESTVSRIRTEHFPLTLESARPSHTSQYLCASSEYTGTYNEKLFFGSGTQLSVL.